This TCR beta chain comes out of a study of CD8 T cells in Susac syndrome. With 6 bases clipped from V and 1 base from J, the junction kept 13 bases outside the gene matches. The CDR3 consists of 18 residues. Germline V gene data show CDR1 as MNHEY and CDR2 as SVGEGT. Reverse transcription of roughly 0.45 to 1 ug RNA used random hexamers. From the immunoSEQ multiplex PCR reads, TCRdb called clonotypes with MiXCR, one entry per CDR3 protein. The data show under 200,000 distinct CDR3 sequences, about 95% seen once. From blood CD8+ and CD4+ T cells, TCR beta sequences were generated. Negative isolation yielded CD8+ and CD4+ T cells; FACS enriched TEMRA cells.

The sample comprised CD4+ T cells from PBMCs. The TCR originated in a human donor in good health. V and J are TRBV6-2 or TRBV6-3 and TRBJ1-5, with TRBD1 matching over 9 bases. The chain's CDR3 is CASRRPPGQGWSNQPQHF. Written as DNA, the CDR3 is TGTGCCAGCAGACGTCCCCCGGGACAGGGTTGGAGCAATCAGCCCCAGCATTTT.